This T cell receptor beta chain was identified during a study of OX40 agonist ivuxolimab in advanced cancers. Measured with immunoSEQ multiplex PCR; TCRdb has only the in-frame clones, and not every one. This table holds some 110,000 clones, 90% found once. Germline V CDR1 and CDR2: SGHNT, YYREEE (reference sequence). This CDR3 comprises 15 residues. J was trimmed by 6 bases and V by 5 bases; bases with no gene match: 10. The receptor comes from an adult with an advanced solid tumor such as melanoma, head and neck, liver or kidney cancer. The sequencing used CD4+ or CD8+ T cells sorted from blood, collected in a trial of the OX40 agonist ivuxolimab. The chain couples TRBV5-4 to TRBJ1-4; 7 positions match TRBD1. CDR3 bases: TGTGCCAGCAGTTCGAACAGGGGAATAGATGAAAAACTGTTTTTT. Translating gives CASSSNRGIDEKLFF.